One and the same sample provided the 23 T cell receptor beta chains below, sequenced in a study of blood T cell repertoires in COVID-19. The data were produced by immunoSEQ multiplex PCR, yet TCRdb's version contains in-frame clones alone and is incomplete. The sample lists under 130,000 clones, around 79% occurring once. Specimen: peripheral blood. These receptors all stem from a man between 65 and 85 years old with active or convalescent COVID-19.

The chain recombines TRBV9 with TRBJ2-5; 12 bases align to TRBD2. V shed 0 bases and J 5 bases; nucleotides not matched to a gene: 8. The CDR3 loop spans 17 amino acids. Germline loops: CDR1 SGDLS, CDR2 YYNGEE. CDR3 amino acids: CASSVAASGRAGETQYF. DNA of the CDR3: TGTGCCAGCAGCGTAGCTGCTAGCGGGAGGGCGGGGGAGACCCAGTACTTC.

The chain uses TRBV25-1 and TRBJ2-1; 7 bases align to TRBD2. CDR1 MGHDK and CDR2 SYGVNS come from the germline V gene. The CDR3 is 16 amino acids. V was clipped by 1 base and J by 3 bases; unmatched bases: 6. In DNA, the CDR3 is TGTGCCAGCAGTGAATGGGAGGGAGGACTCTACAATGAGCAGTTCTTC. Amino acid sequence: CASSEWEGGLYNEQFF.

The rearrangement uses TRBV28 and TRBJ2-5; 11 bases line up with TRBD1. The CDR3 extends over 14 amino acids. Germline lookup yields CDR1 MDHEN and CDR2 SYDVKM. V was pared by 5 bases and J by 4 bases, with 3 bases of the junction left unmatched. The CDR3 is CASSRDRGIETQYF. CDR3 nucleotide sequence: TGTGCCAGCAGTCGGGACAGGGGGATAGAGACCCAGTACTTC.

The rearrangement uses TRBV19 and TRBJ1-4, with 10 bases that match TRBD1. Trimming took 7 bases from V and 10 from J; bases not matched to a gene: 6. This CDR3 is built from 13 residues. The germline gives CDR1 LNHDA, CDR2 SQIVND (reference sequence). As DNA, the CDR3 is TGTGCCAGTATTGGACAGGGGGGCGGAAAACTGTTTTTT. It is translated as CASIGQGGGKLFF.

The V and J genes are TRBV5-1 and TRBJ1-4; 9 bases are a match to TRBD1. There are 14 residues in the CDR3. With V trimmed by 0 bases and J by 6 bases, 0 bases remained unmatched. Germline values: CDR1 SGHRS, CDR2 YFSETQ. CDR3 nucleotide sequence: TGCGCCAGCAGCTTGGGGACAGGGGATGAAAAACTGTTTTTT. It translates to CASSLGTGDEKLFF.

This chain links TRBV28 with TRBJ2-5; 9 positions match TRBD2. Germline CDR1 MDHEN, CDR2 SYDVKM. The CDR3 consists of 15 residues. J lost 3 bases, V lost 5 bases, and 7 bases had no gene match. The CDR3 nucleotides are TGTGCCAGCAGTCTACCGCGACTAGCGGAAGAGACCCAGTACTTC. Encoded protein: CASSLPRLAEETQYF.

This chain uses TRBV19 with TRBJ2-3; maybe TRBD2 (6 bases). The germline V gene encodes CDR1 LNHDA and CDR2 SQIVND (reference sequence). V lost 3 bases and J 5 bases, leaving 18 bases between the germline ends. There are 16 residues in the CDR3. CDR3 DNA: TGTGCCAGTAGTATGGGAGGCGGCGCACGACAAGATACGCAGTATTTT. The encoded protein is CASSMGGGARQDTQYF.

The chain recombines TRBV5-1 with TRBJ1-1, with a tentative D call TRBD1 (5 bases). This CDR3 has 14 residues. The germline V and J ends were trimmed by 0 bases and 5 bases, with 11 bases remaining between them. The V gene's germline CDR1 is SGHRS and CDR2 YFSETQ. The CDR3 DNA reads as TGCGCCAGCAGCTTGGAGGCAGGGCGGACTGAAGCTTTCTTT. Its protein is CASSLEAGRTEAFF.

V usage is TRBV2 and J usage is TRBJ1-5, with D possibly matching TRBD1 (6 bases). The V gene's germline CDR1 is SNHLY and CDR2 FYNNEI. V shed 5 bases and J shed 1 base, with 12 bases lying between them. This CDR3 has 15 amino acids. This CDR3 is CASSPGQLSNQPQHF. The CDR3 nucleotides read TGTGCCAGCAGTCCAGGACAGCTCAGCAATCAGCCCCAGCATTTT.

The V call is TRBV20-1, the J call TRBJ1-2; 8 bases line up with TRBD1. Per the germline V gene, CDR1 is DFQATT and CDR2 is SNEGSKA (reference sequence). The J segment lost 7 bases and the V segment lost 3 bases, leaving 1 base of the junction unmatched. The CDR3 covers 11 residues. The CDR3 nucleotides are TGCAGTGCTAGCGACAGGGGTGGCTACACCTTC. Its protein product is CSASDRGGYTF.

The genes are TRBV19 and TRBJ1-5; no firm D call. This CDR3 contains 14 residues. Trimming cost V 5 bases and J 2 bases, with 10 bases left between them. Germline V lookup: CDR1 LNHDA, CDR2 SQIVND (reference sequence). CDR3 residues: CASSLSMGNQPQHF. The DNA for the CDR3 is TGTGCCAGTAGTCTATCAATGGGCAATCAGCCCCAGCATTTT.

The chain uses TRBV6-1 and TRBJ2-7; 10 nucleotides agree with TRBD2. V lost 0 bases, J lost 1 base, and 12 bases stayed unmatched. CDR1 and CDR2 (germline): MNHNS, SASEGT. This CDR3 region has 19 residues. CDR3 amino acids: CASSEARASGRARSYEQYF. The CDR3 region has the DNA TGTGCCAGCAGTGAAGCTAGAGCCAGCGGGAGGGCCAGGTCCTACGAGCAGTACTTC.

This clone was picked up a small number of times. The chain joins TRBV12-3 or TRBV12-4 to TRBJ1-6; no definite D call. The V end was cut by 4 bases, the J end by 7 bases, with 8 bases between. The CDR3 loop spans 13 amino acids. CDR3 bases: TGTGCCAGCAGTTCTGGGCCAAATTCACCCCTCCACTTT. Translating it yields CASSSGPNSPLHF.

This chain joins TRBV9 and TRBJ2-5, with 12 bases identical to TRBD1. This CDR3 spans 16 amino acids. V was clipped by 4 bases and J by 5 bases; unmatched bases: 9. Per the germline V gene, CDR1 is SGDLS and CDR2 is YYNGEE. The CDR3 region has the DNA TGTGCCAGCAGCTATTCCGGGACAGGGGGCTTGGAGACCCAGTACTTC. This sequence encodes CASSYSGTGGLETQYF.

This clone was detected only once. The CDR3 reads CASTFRALSTGELFF. DNA for the CDR3: TGTGCCAGCACATTCAGGGCCCTAAGCACCGGGGAGCTGTTTTTT. The V gene is TRBV6-6, the J gene TRBJ2-2; D might be TRBD1 (5 bases). Between the trimmed V and J ends, which lost 7 bases and 4 bases, there was a span of 16 bases. Germline loops: CDR1 MNHNY, CDR2 SVGAGI (reference sequence). This CDR3 has 15 residues.

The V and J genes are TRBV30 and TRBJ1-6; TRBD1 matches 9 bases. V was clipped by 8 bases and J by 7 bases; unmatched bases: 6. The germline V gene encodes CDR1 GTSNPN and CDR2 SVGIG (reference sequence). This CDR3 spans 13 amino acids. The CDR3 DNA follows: TGTGCCGGTTCCGGGACAGGGAATTCACCCCTCCACTTT. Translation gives CAGSGTGNSPLHF.

The CDR3 nucleotides read TGTGCCAGCAGTCGGACAGGCACCGGGGAGCTGTTTTTT. This encodes CASSRTGTGELFF. The chain has TRBV27 and TRBJ2-2; 7 bases fit TRBD1. V lost 5 bases to trimming and J lost 4 bases; unmatched junction nucleotides: 1. The CDR3 consists of 13 residues. Germline CDR1 reads MNHEY; CDR2 reads SMNVEV (reference sequence).

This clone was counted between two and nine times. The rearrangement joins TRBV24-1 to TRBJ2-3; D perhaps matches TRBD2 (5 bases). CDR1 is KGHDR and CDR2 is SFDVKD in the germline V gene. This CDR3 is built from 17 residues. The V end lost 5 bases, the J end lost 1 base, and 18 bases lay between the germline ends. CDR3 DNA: TGTGCCACCAGTGGCGGGCCGCCAGGTCGGCGCACAGATACGCAGTATTTT. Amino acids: CATSGGPPGRRTDTQYF.

The CDR3 DNA sequence: TGTGCCGGGGCTTCGATAGGCAATCAGCCCCAGCATTTT. Its protein is CAGASIGNQPQHF. The chain combines TRBV28 with TRBJ1-5; maybe TRBD1 (5 bases). The CDR3 runs 13 residues. Germline V lookup: CDR1 MDHEN, CDR2 SYDVKM. V dropped 11 bases and J dropped 2 bases, with 13 bases sitting between them.

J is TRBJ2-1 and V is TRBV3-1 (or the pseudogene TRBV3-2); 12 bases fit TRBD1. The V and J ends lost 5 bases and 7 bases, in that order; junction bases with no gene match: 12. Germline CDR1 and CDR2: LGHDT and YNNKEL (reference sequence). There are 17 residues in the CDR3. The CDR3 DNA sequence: TGTGCCAGCAGCTCCAGAACCGGGACAGGGGGCTTTAATGAGCAGTTCTTC. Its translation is CASSSRTGTGGFNEQFF.

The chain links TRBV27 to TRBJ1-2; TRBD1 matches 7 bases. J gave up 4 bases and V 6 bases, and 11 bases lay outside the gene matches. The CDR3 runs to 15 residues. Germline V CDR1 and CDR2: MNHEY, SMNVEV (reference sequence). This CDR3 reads CASRYRGLTRYGYTF. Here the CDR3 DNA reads TGTGCCAGCAGGTACAGGGGTCTTACCCGCTATGGCTACACCTTC.

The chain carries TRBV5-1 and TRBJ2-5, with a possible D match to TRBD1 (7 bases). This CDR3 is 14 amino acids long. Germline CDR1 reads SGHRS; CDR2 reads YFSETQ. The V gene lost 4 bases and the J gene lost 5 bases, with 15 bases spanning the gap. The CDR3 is CASSPWTGGETQYF. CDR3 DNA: TGCGCCAGCAGCCCATGGACAGGAGGGGAGACCCAGTACTTC.

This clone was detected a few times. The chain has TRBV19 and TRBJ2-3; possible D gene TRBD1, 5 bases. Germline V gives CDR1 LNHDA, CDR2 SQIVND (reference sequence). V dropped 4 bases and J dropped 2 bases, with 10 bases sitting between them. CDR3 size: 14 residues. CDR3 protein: CASSTGHTTDTQYF. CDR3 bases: TGTGCCAGTAGTACAGGGCATACCACAGATACGCAGTATTTT.